This TCR beta chain comes out of a study of OX40 agonist ivuxolimab in advanced cancers. Study context: Clinicians treated patients with ivuxolimab, an agonistic anti-OX40 (CD134) antibody. Of mixed ages from roughly 23 to 85 and averaging about 60 years, the group was about 86% male. The diagnoses of dose-escalation patients were hepatocellular carcinoma, melanoma, renal cell or head and neck cancer.

V lost 5 bases and J lost 9, with 11 bases in between. The CDR3 has 12 amino acids. Germline V gene sequence: CDR1 SEHNR, CDR2 FQNEAQ (reference sequence). Only in-frame clones appear in the TCRdb table, and some are missing; sequencing was by immunoSEQ multiplex PCR. The sample records about 99,000 clones, approximately 95% being singletons. The sequencing used CD4+ or CD8+ T cells sorted from blood, collected in a trial of the OX40 agonist ivuxolimab. The receptor's source is an adult with an advanced solid tumor such as melanoma, head and neck, liver or kidney cancer. The V call is TRBV7-9, the J call TRBJ2-1; tentatively, D is TRBD1 or TRBD2 (5 bases each). The CDR3 loop is CASSGGASEQFF. The CDR3 DNA reads TGTGCCAGCAGCGGGGGAGCATCTGAGCAGTTCTTC.